This T cell receptor (beta chain) was profiled in a study of beta chain features in type 1 diabetes (dated by TCRdb to 2017 to 2018). Background on the whole study: Mean age, gender distribution, total cell number and subset yield were not different between patients and healthy donors. The study compared the TCRB repertoires of sorted circulating CD4+ T cell subsets in recently diagnosed type 1 diabetes patients with those in matched healthy donors. Regulatory and stem cell-like memory subsets were obtained from only 8 patients and roughly 8 healthy donors, while naive and central memory subsets were obtained from all 28 donors. A total of some 110 million sorted cells were examined across all samples, and a strong correlation was observed between cell number per subset and RNA yield.

In regard to this clone: Its antigen specificity is not known. Base qualities are not at hand, and no much larger clone is one base apart.

General study outcomes and caveats: A moderate but significant shortening of TCRB CDR3 length was observed in type 1 diabetes patients in all four CD4+ subsets. PCR may preferentially amplify shorter templates, but because patient and control samples were amplified and corrected together, any resulting skew would affect both groups equally. Naive, central memory and regulatory TCRB repertoires appeared more similar among patients than among healthy donors. Because cDNA was sequenced instead of genomic DNA, activated cells with high expression could be over-represented, although the groups did not differ in activation or CD3 levels. HLA sub-analyses involved small numbers of individuals, so any influence of HLA type on TCRB rearrangement remained unresolved. Patients with type 1 diabetes made fewer insertions and deleted more nucleotides at VDJ recombination sites, implying thymic rearrangement abnormalities.

V was cut back by 0 bases and J by 7 bases, leaving a gap of 10 bases between them. From the cysteine through the phenylalanine, the CDR3 covers 14 amino acids. Only the CDR3 portion is preserved as DNA: 42 bases, with reading frame beginning at the first base. In the germline V gene, CDR1 corresponds to MGHRA and CDR2 to YSYEKL. The entire isolated RNA was reverse transcribed using the High Capacity cDNA Reverse Transcription Kit, and thus expressed TCRB transcripts were sequenced. Deep immunoSEQ sequencing was applied to naive, central memory and regulatory T cell samples, giving an average of roughly 3.5 million total reads per sample. After sorted cells were lysed in RLT buffer, RNA was extracted with DNase-treated RNeasy Micro or Mini kits, with the choice depending on cell number. To prevent cross-contamination, every cell subset was processed on its own, while patient and healthy donor samples were processed together. The immunoSEQ multiplex PCR was used to amplify TCRB sequences from cDNA, yielding 87-bp fragments that span the CDR3 region. Sequencing of the amplicons was done on the Illumina HiSeq platform. The paper's data handling went like this. Synthetic template baselines were used to correct PCR bias computationally, reads within Hamming distance 2 were collapsed together, and singletons that could not be merged were discarded. By aligning reads against IMGT, V, D and J genes, CDR3 length, and insertions or deletions at six rearrangement sites were assigned. Clonotype counts were normalized to sorted cell number within each subset before computing true diversity and Gini coefficients with the tcR R package. The overlap coefficient, calculated on TCRB nucleotide sequences, was used to quantify repertoire sharing. Out-of-frame TCRB sequences from naive cells were analyzed as a proxy for the pre-selection repertoire. Not all clones reach the TCRdb copy of this immuneACCESS table, which keeps in-frame sequences only. Checked studies attribute under half of the gap to unresolved V genes and leave the rest unexplained. The D gene and trimming were derived from the DNA, and the V and J assignments and clone size from that table. The sample table shows 240,000 or so clones, and roughly 14% are seen once. The leading ten clones occupy approximately 0.018% of the sample.

From each donor, a single peripheral blood sample of about 110 mL on average was drawn into heparinised tubes. A BD FACSAria II was used to sort naive, central memory, regulatory and stem cell-like memory CD4+ T cells with a panel that included CD45RO, CCR7, CD25, CD127, CD95 and CD27. Purity was above 95% for every sorted population. PBMCs were isolated immediately by Lymphoprep density gradient centrifugation and stained directly without culture. To minimize batch effects, samples were stained and sorted in pairs, one healthy donor with one patient per experiment. The chain links TRBV4-1 with TRBJ1-5, and the D gene may be TRBD1, 5 bases matching. The receptor comes from a man aged 25-45 years with type 1 diabetes. The material sequenced was naive CD4+ T cells from blood. The cell subset or site label on this specimen signifies: true naive CD4+ T cells. Read as DNA, the sequence is TGCGCCAGCAGCCAAGACGGGGGGATCCAGCCCCAGCATTTT. This encodes CASSQDGGIQPQHF.